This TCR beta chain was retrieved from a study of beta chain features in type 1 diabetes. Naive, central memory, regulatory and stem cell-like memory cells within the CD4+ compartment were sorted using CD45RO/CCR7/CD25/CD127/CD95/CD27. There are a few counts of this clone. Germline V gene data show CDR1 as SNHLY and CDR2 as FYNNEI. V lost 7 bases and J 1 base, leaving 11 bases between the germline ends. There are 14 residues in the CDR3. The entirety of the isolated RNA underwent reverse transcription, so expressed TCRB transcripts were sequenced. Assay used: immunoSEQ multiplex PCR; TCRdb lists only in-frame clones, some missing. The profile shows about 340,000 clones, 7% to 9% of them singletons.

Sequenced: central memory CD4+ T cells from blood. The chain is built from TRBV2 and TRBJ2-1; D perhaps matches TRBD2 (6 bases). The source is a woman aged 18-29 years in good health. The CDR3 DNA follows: TGTGCCAGCACACCCCGGGAGTCCTACAATGAGCAGTTCTTC. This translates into CASTPRESYNEQFF. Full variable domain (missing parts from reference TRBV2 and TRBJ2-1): EPEVTQTPSHQVTQMGQEVILRCVPISNHLYFYWYRQILGQKVEFLVSFYNNEISEKSEIFDDQFSVERPDGSNFTLKIRSTKLEDSAMYFCASTPRESYNEQFFGPGTRLTVL.